The source of this T cell receptor (beta chain) is a study of T cells after yellow fever vaccination (dated by TCRdb to between 2017 and 2020). Context from the whole study: The SMART-Seq v4 Ultra Low Input RNA kit was used to prepare libraries from fractions with low cell numbers. To follow T-cell clones before and after both primary and booster YFV17D yellow fever vaccination, bulk TCR alpha and beta repertoires underwent longitudinal sequencing. Two healthy male donors, one aged 18 to 30 and one aged 30 to 40 years, were included in the cohort. Blood was drawn at multiple timepoints before and after primary and secondary immunization, with bulk PBMC replicates and cell subsets isolated. The paper's findings and limits, for the study overall: FACS-sorted repertoires could contain abundant contaminating clonotypes from the bulk population, so computational filtering was required. After the booster, most of the clones that had expanded following primary vaccination were detected again (96% of CD4 and more than 85% of CD8), which suggests that memory was broadly maintained. Because the study included only a couple of donors, the extent to which the findings can be generalized is limited. Compared with the primary T-cell response, the secondary T-cell response was faster but weaker, reaching its peak on day 5 rather than on day 15. A small share of clonotypes was detected in both CD4 and CD8 compartments, with the overlap likely arising from convergent recombination.

In the paper's terms, the treatment or condition label means: live attenuated yellow fever vaccine strain. Two biological replicates of bulk PBMCs were collected at each blood-draw timepoint. A standard Ficoll-Paque protocol was used to isolate PBMCs from peripheral blood. TriZol was used to extract RNA from bulk PBMCs, CD4 and CD8 fractions, and dextramer-positive and dextramer-negative fractions. Concerning this clonotype itself: The clone's antigen remains unknown. Base qualities are not provided; no much larger clone lies one nucleotide away.

Synthesis of TCR cDNA relied on 5'RACE template switching, a step that introduced a universal primer site along with unique molecular identifiers. Priming for cDNA synthesis came from both the TCR alpha and TCR beta constant segments. Libraries were amplified in two PCR steps, with sample barcodes and sequencing adapters added in the second step. Sequencing of libraries was done on Illumina HiSeq 2500 (2x100 bp) or NovaSeq (2x150 bp). Per the authors' processing: MIGEC handled demultiplexing of reads and collapsing into UMI consensus sequences, while MiXCR performed V(D)J alignment. Clonotypes responding to the vaccine were identified with edgeR on replicate PBMC samples, with the criteria of FDR below 0.01 and a log2 fold change above 5 up to day 15. Each bulk clonotype received a CD4 or CD8 identity based on whether the sequenced CD4 or CD8 repertoire contained that clonotype at higher abundance. Through fastp at Q25 and MiXCR, TCRdb rebuilt clones from the public reads, retaining in-frame beta chains. Identical CDR3 protein sequences are pooled into one entry, listed with their most common genes and DNA. These V and J calls originate from TCRdb's pipeline instead of the authors' own analysis. The sample profile shows approximately 610,000 distinct CDR3 sequences; about 15% of them were found once. Jointly, the top ten make up roughly 17% of the sample.

V and J lose 2 bases and 2 bases, and a span of 11 bases separates them. From the cysteine through the phenylalanine, the CDR3 covers 15 amino acids. CDR3 DNA is the only sequence kept; it has 45 bases, read in frame from the first base. The germline V gene (reference sequence) specifies SEHNR as CDR1 and FQNEAQ as CDR2. The receptor comes from a man aged 18 to 29 who received the YFV17D yellow fever vaccine. The chain is encoded by TRBV7-9 joined to TRBJ2-3, with a tentative D gene TRBD1 over 6 matching bases. The sequencing used PBMCs, collected 5 to 6 days after the first yellow fever vaccination. The DNA reads TGTGCCAGCAGCTTATTGACAGGTTACACAGATACGCAGTATTTT. This sequence encodes CASSLLTGYTDTQYF.